The 8 T cell receptor beta chains reported below all come from one sample, sequenced in a study of blood T cell repertoires in COVID-19. Libraries were prepared by immunoSEQ multiplex PCR; TCRdb keeps only in-frame clonotypes and omits some of them. The repertoire holds about 440,000 clones, with about 85% as singletons. What was sequenced was PBMCs or T cells enriched from blood (not recorded which). Source of these receptors: a woman between 18 and 30 years old with acute COVID-19.

This chain uses TRBV6-2 or TRBV6-3 with TRBJ1-4; the D is unclear. CDR3 size: 16 residues. V shed 0 bases and J shed 5 bases, with 13 bases lying between them. Germline loops: CDR1 MNHEY, CDR2 SVGEGT. The CDR3 region is CASSYSVDALNEKLFF. The CDR3 DNA is TGTGCCAGCAGTTACTCGGTCGACGCACTAAATGAAAAACTGTTTTTT.

The V and J genes are TRBV7-2 and TRBJ2-3; 10 bases are shared with TRBD1. The CDR3 runs 17 residues. V was pared by 7 bases and J by 3 bases, with 13 bases of the junction left unmatched. Germline V lookup: CDR1 SGHTA, CDR2 FQGNSA. The DNA for the CDR3 is TGTGCCAGCACCCCGGGACAGGGGACTTACTTAACAGATACGCAGTATTTT. Amino acids: CASTPGQGTYLTDTQYF. The complete variable domain, with remaining parts taken from reference TRBV7-2 and TRBJ2-3, reads GAGVSQSPSNKVTEKGKDVELRCDPISGHTALYWYRQSLGQGLEFLIYFQGNSAPDKSGLPSDRFSAERTGGSVSTLTIQRTQQEDSAVYLCASTPGQGTYLTDTQYFGPGTRLTVL.

The V call is TRBV18, the J call TRBJ2-6, with TRBD1 as a possible D gene (5 bases). CDR1 and CDR2 (germline): KGHSH, LQKENI. V shed 1 base and J shed 0 bases, with 16 bases lying between them. CDR3 length: 19 residues. This chain's CDR3 is CASSPQKGSGHSGANVLTF. The CDR3 region has the DNA TGTGCCAGCTCACCACAGAAAGGTTCAGGGCACTCTGGGGCCAACGTCCTGACTTTC.

The rearrangement uses TRBV19 and TRBJ1-6; D not resolved. The length of the CDR3 is 15 residues. Trimming shortened V by 5 bases and J by 5 bases, and 13 bases separated the two germline ends. Germline CDR1 and CDR2: LNHDA and SQIVND (reference sequence). This CDR3 is CASSLKSQDNSPLHF. As DNA, the CDR3 is TGTGCCAGTAGTCTGAAGAGTCAGGATAATTCACCCCTCCACTTT.

The table lists this clone with a count of one. This chain links TRBV5-4 with TRBJ2-3, with 10 bases matching TRBD2. The V segment lost 0 bases and the J segment 2 bases; nucleotides outside the gene matches: 6. This CDR3 spans 17 amino acids. Looked up from germline, CDR1 is SGHNT and CDR2 is YYREEE (reference sequence). The DNA for the CDR3 is TGTGCCAGCAGCTTGGACGGACTAGCGGCCTACACAGATACGCAGTATTTT. Encoded protein: CASSLDGLAAYTDTQYF.

The rearrangement joins TRBV4-1 to TRBJ2-3; 8 bases map to TRBD2. V shed 0 bases and J 0 bases; nucleotides not matched to a gene: 2. The length of the CDR3 is 16 residues. Germline V gene data show CDR1 as MGHRA and CDR2 as YSYEKL. CDR3 residues: CASSQESSGSTDTQYF. CDR3 bases: TGCGCCAGCAGCCAAGAATCTAGCGGGAGCACAGATACGCAGTATTTT.

The chain has TRBV7-9 and TRBJ1-2; the D gene is possibly TRBD1 (6 bases). Germline loops: CDR1 SEHNR, CDR2 FQNEAQ (reference sequence). V was clipped by 5 bases and J by 3 bases, with 7 bases between them. The CDR3 runs 12 residues. CDR3 amino acids: CASSEGDYGYTF. The CDR3 bases are TGTGCCAGCAGCGAGGGGGACTATGGCTACACCTTC.

Points on this clone: The same CDR3 also results from other DNA sequences found in this sample. The rearrangement uses TRBV20-1 and TRBJ2-3, with D hard to call. Looked up from germline, CDR1 is DFQATT and CDR2 is SNEGSKA (reference sequence). This CDR3 spans 11 amino acids. V lost 1 base to trimming and J lost 5 bases, with 4 bases between them. This chain's CDR3 is CSARAGDTQYF. The CDR3 coding sequence is TGCAGTGCTAGAGCCGGAGATACGCAGTATTTT.